This T cell receptor beta chain derives from a study of blood T cell repertoires in COVID-19. Measured with immunoSEQ multiplex PCR; TCRdb has only the in-frame clones, and not every one. This table holds 200,000 to 250,000 clones, 70% to 85% found once. This CDR3 comprises 15 residues. V was pared by 5 bases and J by 0 bases, with 13 bases between. From germline, CDR1 is SNHLY and CDR2 FYNNEI. The gene calls are TRBV2 and TRBJ1-2; unclear D gene. The material sequenced was peripheral blood. The source is a woman older than 75 with acute or convalescent COVID-19. CDR3 coding DNA: TGTGCCAGCAGTCGAAATCAACAGACTAACTATGGCTACACCTTC. Its translation: CASSRNQQTNYGYTF.